The 9 T cell receptor beta chains presented below share a single source sample, sequenced in a study of blood T cell repertoires in COVID-19. The method was immunoSEQ multiplex PCR; TCRdb's version includes in-frame clones alone and lacks a portion of them. The sample lists about 320,000 clones; 90% were seen once. The sequencing input was PBMCs or T cells enriched from blood (not recorded which). The receptors derive from a man in his sixties who had recovered from COVID-19.

The rearrangement joins TRBV13 to TRBJ1-5; no definite D call. V was trimmed by 6 bases and J by 2 bases, leaving 14 bases between them. Germline-derived CDR1 and CDR2 are PRHDT and FYEKMQ (reference sequence). This CDR3 is 15 amino acids long. The CDR3 loop is CASSVTESCNQPQHF. CDR3 sequence (DNA): TGTGCCAGCAGTGTAACGGAGTCTTGCAATCAGCCCCAGCATTTT.

This chain joins TRBV5-1 and TRBJ2-7, with TRBD1 identical over 8 bases. The CDR3 runs to 17 residues. V dropped 0 bases and J dropped 4; count of bases not matched to a gene: 12. Germline V lookup: CDR1 SGHRS, CDR2 YFSETQ. CDR3 in amino acids: CASSLAPAGTGSYEQYF. DNA of the CDR3: TGCGCCAGCAGCTTGGCCCCCGCAGGGACAGGTTCTTACGAGCAGTACTTC.

This clone appeared once. The CDR3 nucleotides are TGTGCCAGCAGCTTACGGGGAGACACTGAAGCTTTCTTT. The encoded protein is CASSLRGDTEAFF. The chain carries TRBV7-9 and TRBJ1-1; no clear D. V was pared by 2 bases and J by 3 bases, with 7 bases between. The CDR3 consists of 13 residues. Germline loops: CDR1 SEHNR, CDR2 FQNEAQ (reference sequence).

The V gene is TRBV24-1, the J gene TRBJ1-2, with TRBD1 as a possible D gene (5 bases). CDR3 length: 12 residues. Germline lookup yields CDR1 KGHDR and CDR2 SFDVKD. Trimming pared 2 bases from V and 6 bases from J, leaving 6 bases between. The CDR3 protein is CATSDSGDGYTF. The CDR3 nucleotides are TGTGCCACCAGTGATTCGGGGGATGGCTACACCTTC.

V gene TRBV5-4 combines with J gene TRBJ2-3; 10 bases are a match to TRBD2. V shed 3 bases, J shed 2 bases, and the junction held 9 bases outside the gene matches. This CDR3 has 17 residues. The V gene's germline CDR1 is SGHNT and CDR2 YYREEE (reference sequence). The CDR3 sequence is CASSSYSLAGATDTQYF. In nucleotides, the CDR3 is TGTGCCAGCAGCTCTTATAGTCTAGCGGGGGCCACAGATACGCAGTATTTT.

The chain's CDR3 is CASSILGTGGYEQYF. The DNA for the CDR3 is TGTGCCAGTAGTATACTCGGGACAGGGGGGTACGAGCAGTACTTC. The chain couples TRBV19 to TRBJ2-7, with 11 bases fitting TRBD1. Losses at the gene ends were 2 bases for V and 4 bases for J; bases not matched to a gene: 4. The length of the CDR3 is 15 residues. CDR1 LNHDA and CDR2 SQIVND come from the germline V gene (reference sequence). Using reference TRBV19 and TRBJ2-7 for the parts outside the CDR3, the full variable domain is DGGITQSPKYLFRKEGQNVTLSCEQNLNHDAMYWYRQDPGQGLRLIYYSQIVNDFQKGDIAEGYSVSREKKESFPLTVTSAQKNPTAFYLCASSILGTGGYEQYFGPGTRLTVT.

The chain is built from TRBV3-1 (or the pseudogene TRBV3-2) and TRBJ1-3; TRBD1 aligns across 11 bases. CDR3 length: 16 residues. V gave up 6 bases and J gave up 3 bases; unmatched junction bases: 7. Germline lookup yields CDR1 LGHDT and CDR2 YNNKEL (reference sequence). CDR3 sequence reads: CASSNGQGARGNTIYF. CDR3 in DNA: TGTGCCAGCAGTAACGGACAGGGGGCGCGTGGAAACACCATATATTTT.

V is TRBV25-1 and J is TRBJ2-2, with D hard to call. The germline V gene encodes CDR1 MGHDK and CDR2 SYGVNS. V shed 3 bases and J shed 0 bases, with 2 bases lying between them. This CDR3 has 13 amino acids. DNA of the CDR3: TGTGCCAGCAGTGACACGAACACCGGGGAGCTGTTTTTT. Translated, it gives CASSDTNTGELFF.

The chain uses TRBV7-9 and TRBJ2-7, with TRBD1 as a possible D gene (6 bases). The V gene lost 5 bases and the J gene lost 5 bases, with 22 bases spanning the gap. CDR3 size: 16 residues. Germline V gene sequence: CDR1 SEHNR, CDR2 FQNEAQ (reference sequence). The CDR3: CASSPQGQLLSHEQYF. For the CDR3, the DNA is TGTGCCAGCAGCCCCCAGGGACAACTCCTTTCCCACGAGCAGTACTTC.